Listed below are T cell receptor beta chains from one sample, sequenced in a study of cytomegalovirus exposure and HLA in healthy donors. Profiled with immunoSEQ multiplex PCR; TCRdb holds only in-frame clones, not every one. Among over 100,000 clones listed, 82% were seen once. The sample was PBMCs. Receptors were obtained from a woman between 50 and 59 years old in good health and CMV-seropositive. CDR3s include the opening cysteine and the closing phenylalanine or tryptophan. The order of the fields is clone size, D gene, J gene, V gene, CDR3 protein, CDR3 DNA. A D gene is named only where the DNA matches it firmly. Size is omitted from some rows. Given values are once, few, many or a class for expanded clones.

size: -
D: -
J: TRBJ1-1
V: TRBV5-1
CDR3: CASSLGAGQAFF
DNA: TGCGCCAGCAGCTTGGGTGCGGGACAAGCTTTCTTT

size: -
D: TRBD2
J: TRBJ2-1
V: TRBV5-1
CDR3: CASSSGGYNEQFF
DNA: TGCGCCAGCAGTAGCGGGGGATACAATGAGCAGTTCTTC

size: few
D: -
J: TRBJ2-7
V: TRBV18
CDR3: CASSPKTVSSYEQYF
DNA: TGTGCCAGCTCACCTAAGACAGTGAGCTCCTACGAGCAGTACTTC

size: -
D: -
J: TRBJ1-5
V: TRBV6-5
CDR3: CASSQGNNQPQHF
DNA: TGTGCCAGCAGCCAGGGTAATAATCAGCCCCAGCATTTT

size: -
D: -
J: TRBJ2-3
V: TRBV19
CDR3: CASSRRQDTQYF
DNA: TGTGCCAGTAGTCGGAGGCAAGATACGCAGTATTTT

size: -
D: -
J: TRBJ2-2
V: TRBV7-9
CDR3: CASSRDRDTGELFF
DNA: TGTGCCAGCAGCCGCGACAGAGACACCGGGGAGCTGTTTTTT

size: -
D: -
J: TRBJ2-5
V: TRBV5-4
CDR3: CASSLSWGQEAQYF
DNA: TGTGCCAGCAGCTTGTCGTGGGGCCAAGAGGCCCAGTACTTC

size: few
D: TRBD1
J: TRBJ1-1
V: TRBV27
CDR3: CASGNRGRAGAFF
DNA: TGTGCCAGCGGTAACAGGGGGCGGGCGGGAGCTTTCTTT

size: -
D: -
J: TRBJ2-7
V: TRBV28
CDR3: CASTVQGGSHEQYF
DNA: TGTGCCAGCACAGTCCAGGGGGGTAGCCACGAGCAGTACTTC

size: -
D: -
J: TRBJ1-1
V: TRBV7-2
CDR3: CASSFPPSYSAFF
DNA: TGTGCCAGCAGCTTCCCACCTTCCTATAGCGCTTTCTTT

size: -
D: -
J: TRBJ1-1
V: TRBV7-8
CDR3: CASASATYQWITEAFF
DNA: TGTGCCAGCGCCAGCGCTACGTACCAGTGGATCACTGAAGCTTTCTTT

size: -
D: -
J: TRBJ2-7
V: TRBV9
CDR3: CASSVALDSGYYEQYF
DNA: TGTGCCAGCAGCGTAGCCCTTGACAGCGGGTACTACGAGCAGTACTTC

size: once
D: -
J: TRBJ1-6
V: TRBV6-4
CDR3: CASSDEAMDSPLHF
DNA: TGTGCCAGCAGTGACGAGGCCATGGATTCACCCCTCCACTTT

size: -
D: TRBD2
J: TRBJ2-1
V: TRBV11-2
CDR3: CASSFEPGLAYYNEQFF
DNA: TGTGCCAGCAGCTTTGAGCCGGGACTAGCCTACTACAATGAGCAGTTCTTC

size: -
D: TRBD2
J: TRBJ2-7
V: TRBV13
CDR3: CASSALAAGGYEQYF
DNA: TGTGCCAGCAGCGCTCTAGCGGCAGGCGGCTACGAGCAGTACTTC

size: -
D: -
J: TRBJ1-5
V: TRBV28
CDR3: CASRGGGSWGNQPQHF
DNA: TGTGCCAGCAGGGGGGGTGGAAGCTGGGGCAATCAGCCCCAGCATTTT

size: once
D: TRBD2
J: TRBJ2-1
V: TRBV7-9
CDR3: CASSTQLAQQYNEQFF
DNA: TGTGCCAGCAGCACGCAACTAGCGCAACAATACAATGAGCAGTTCTTC

size: -
D: TRBD2
J: TRBJ2-1
V: TRBV4-3
CDR3: CASSQVWGGFYNEQFF
DNA: TGCGCCAGCAGCCAAGTATGGGGGGGGTTCTACAATGAGCAGTTCTTC

size: -
D: TRBD1
J: TRBJ2-7
V: TRBV27
CDR3: CASRRSGTGVYEQYF
DNA: TGTGCCAGCAGAAGATCCGGGACAGGGGTTTACGAGCAGTACTTC

size: -
D: -
J: TRBJ1-6
V: TRBV7-2
CDR3: CASSLGGGNGNSPLHF
DNA: TGTGCCAGCAGCTTAGGAGGGGGAAATGGAAATTCACCCCTCCACTTT

size: -
D: TRBD1
J: TRBJ1-1
V: TRBV6-5
CDR3: CASSLWTGVMNTEAFF
DNA: TGTGCCAGCAGTTTATGGACAGGGGTCATGAACACTGAAGCTTTCTTT

size: -
D: TRBD1
J: TRBJ2-7
V: TRBV28
CDR3: CASTRTGGPYEQYF
DNA: TGTGCCAGCACGAGGACAGGGGGCCCCTACGAGCAGTACTTC

size: -
D: -
J: TRBJ1-4
V: TRBV28
CDR3: CASSSIAEKLFF
DNA: TGTGCCAGCAGCTCGATAGCCGAAAAACTGTTTTTT

size: once
D: TRBD1
J: TRBJ1-1
V: TRBV19
CDR3: CASRETGRNTEAFF
DNA: TGTGCCAGTAGGGAGACAGGGAGGAACACTGAAGCTTTCTTT

size: -
D: TRBD1
J: TRBJ1-5
V: TRBV28
CDR3: CASSELDRGVHQPQHF
DNA: TGTGCCAGCAGTGAGCTGGACAGGGGCGTTCATCAGCCCCAGCATTTT

size: few
D: -
J: TRBJ2-4
V: TRBV6-1
CDR3: CASSEWGENIQYF
DNA: TGTGCCAGCAGTGAGTGGGGCGAAAACATTCAGTACTTC

size: few
D: TRBD1
J: TRBJ2-5
V: TRBV2
CDR3: CASSSGTGAYQETQYF
DNA: TGTGCCAGCAGTTCGGGGACAGGGGCGTACCAAGAGACCCAGTACTTC

size: -
D: TRBD1
J: TRBJ2-6
V: TRBV30
CDR3: CAWSPRDRAGANVLTF
DNA: TGTGCCTGGAGCCCAAGAGACAGGGCTGGGGCCAACGTCCTGACTTTC

size: once
D: -
J: TRBJ1-6
V: TRBV19
CDR3: CASSTRGQPSPLHF
DNA: TGTGCCAGTAGTACCCGCGGACAGCCTTCACCCCTCCACTTT

size: -
D: TRBD1
J: TRBJ2-7
V: TRBV7-9
CDR3: CASSLGYGTGSYEQYF
DNA: TGTGCCAGCAGCTTAGGTTACGGGACAGGGAGCTACGAGCAGTACTTC

size: once
D: -
J: TRBJ1-4
V: TRBV9
CDR3: CASSVAPTRDEKLFF
DNA: TGTGCCAGCAGCGTAGCGCCCACTCGGGATGAAAAACTGTTTTTT

size: -
D: TRBD2
J: TRBJ2-3
V: TRBV5-1
CDR3: CASSLQAGADTQYF
DNA: TGCGCCAGCAGCTTGCAAGCGGGAGCAGATACGCAGTATTTT

size: -
D: TRBD1
J: TRBJ1-5
V: TRBV6-1
CDR3: CASSYTGAAQPQHF
DNA: TGTGCCAGCAGTTATACAGGGGCGGCGCAGCCCCAGCATTTT

size: -
D: TRBD2
J: TRBJ2-7
V: TRBV6-6
CDR3: CASSYSASGGYEQYF
DNA: TGTGCCAGCAGTTACTCAGCGAGCGGGGGCTACGAGCAGTACTTC